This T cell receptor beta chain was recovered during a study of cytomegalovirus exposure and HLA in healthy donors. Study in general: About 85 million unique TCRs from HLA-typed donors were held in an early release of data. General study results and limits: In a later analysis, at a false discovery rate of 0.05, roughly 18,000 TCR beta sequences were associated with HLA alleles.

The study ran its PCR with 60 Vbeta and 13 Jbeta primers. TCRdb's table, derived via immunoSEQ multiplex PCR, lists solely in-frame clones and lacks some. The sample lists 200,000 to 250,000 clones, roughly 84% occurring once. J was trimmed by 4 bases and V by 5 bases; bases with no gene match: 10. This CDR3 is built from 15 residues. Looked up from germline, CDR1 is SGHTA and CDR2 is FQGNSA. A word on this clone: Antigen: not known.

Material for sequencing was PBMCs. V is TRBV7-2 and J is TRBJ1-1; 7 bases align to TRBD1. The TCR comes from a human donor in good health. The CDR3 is CASSPSSGQSTEAFF. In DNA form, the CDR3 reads TGTGCCAGCAGCCCGAGCTCGGGACAGAGCACTGAAGCTTTCTTT.